This TCR beta chain stems from a study of patients and donors after allogeneic stem cell transplantation. Each CDR3 protein gets one entry after TCRdb re-called the RT-PCR reads with MiXCR. The sample lists approximately 220,000 distinct CDR3 sequences; 35% to 45% were seen once. Germline CDR1 SEHNR, CDR2 FQNEAQ (reference sequence). The CDR3 is made up of 13 amino acids. Trimming removed 5 bases at V and 7 bases at J, with 11 bases between. The TCR was taken from a human donor who was either an allogeneic HSCT recipient or a stem cell or donor lymphocyte infusion donor (not recorded which). It is not recorded whose cells these are; they may come from a transplant donor. The chain is built from TRBV7-9 and TRBJ2-2; no clear D gene. The sequenced sample consisted of blood, either unsorted or a sorted T cell fraction (not recorded which). In nucleotides, the CDR3 is TGTGCCAGCAGCCCCTGGTCCGGCGGGGAGCTGTTTTTT. The encoded protein is CASSPWSGGELFF.